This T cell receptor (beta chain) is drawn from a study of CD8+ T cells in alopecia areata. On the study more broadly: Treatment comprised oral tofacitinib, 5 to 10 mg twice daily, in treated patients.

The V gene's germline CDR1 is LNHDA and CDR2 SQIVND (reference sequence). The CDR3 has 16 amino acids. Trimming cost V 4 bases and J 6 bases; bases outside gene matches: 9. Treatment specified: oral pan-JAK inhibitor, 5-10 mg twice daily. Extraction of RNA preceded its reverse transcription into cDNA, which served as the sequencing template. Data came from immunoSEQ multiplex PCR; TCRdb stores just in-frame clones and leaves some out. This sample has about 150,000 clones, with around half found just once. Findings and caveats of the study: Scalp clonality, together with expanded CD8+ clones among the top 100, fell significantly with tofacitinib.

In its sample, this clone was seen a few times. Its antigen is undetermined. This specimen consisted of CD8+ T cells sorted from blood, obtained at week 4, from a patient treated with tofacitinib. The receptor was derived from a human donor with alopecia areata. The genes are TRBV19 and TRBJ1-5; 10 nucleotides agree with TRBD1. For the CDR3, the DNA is TGTGCCAGTAGTAACCCCCGGGACAGGGGACGTCAGCCCCAGCATTTT. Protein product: CASSNPRDRGRQPQHF.